This T cell receptor (beta chain) was profiled in a study of T cells in localized non-small cell lung cancer (dated by TCRdb to between 2020 and 2021). About the investigation overall: The study examined T cell repertoires in 200 to 300 patients with early-stage NSCLC and compared tumors with uninvolved tumor-adjacent lungs. The cohort consisted of approximately 240 treatment-naive NSCLC patients whose localized lung tumors had been resected. Of the NSCLC patients, 129 were male and roughly 100 were female, and the mean age was approximately 69 years. Paper-wide results and their limitations: Uninvolved tumor-adjacent lung showed the highest T cell clonality, higher than tumor, which suggests more focused antigenic responses in the uninvolved tumor-adjacent lung. A median of about 55 of the top 100 tumor clones were detected in paired uninvolved adjacent lung, and 25 to 35 of these tumor clones were also found among the top 100 clones of the paired uninvolved adjacent lung. Because multi-region tumor sequencing was not performed, intratumor heterogeneity could not be ruled out. Since the design was exploratory, TCR variables were selected using unadjusted p-values with no false-discovery rate correction. Higher blood T cell density associated with longer overall survival, while higher adjacent-lung clonality associated with shorter survival.

As encoded in the germline V gene, CDR1 is SGHRS while CDR2 is YFSETQ. V sheds 0 bases and J sheds 0 bases, leaving 11 bases between their ends. The cysteine opens and the phenylalanine closes a CDR3 of 16 amino acids. Left in the record is the CDR3 DNA by itself, 48 bases read in frame from the first base. Note on this clone: Its target antigen remains unknown. Base quality data are lacking; no much larger clone is found one base away.

At diagnosis, peripheral blood, uninvolved tumor-adjacent lung and tumor were collected and stored as a combination of fresh-frozen and FFPE material. Blood samples were analyzed as peripheral blood mononuclear cells for TCR repertoire profiling. The immunoSEQ Assay was used to sequence TCR beta CDR3 regions from DNA. In the original analysis: T cell density was computed as TCR beta template counts normalized to usable DNA estimated by amplifying housekeeping genes. Using the preseqR package, richness was estimated by extrapolating to 120,000 templates for tissue samples and 400,000 templates for PBMC samples. Clonality was defined by subtracting Pielou's evenness from one. Differential abundance testing on productive amino-acid clonotypes, with a minimum total count of 5 and an alpha of 0.1, was used to identify tissue-enriched TCRs. Repertoire overlap between compartments was quantified with the Jaccard Index and Morisita Overlap Index. GLIPH grouped TCR beta CDR3s together with public tetramer-defined viral CDR3s, and a viral motif had to include at least three viral sequences and also show V-gene enrichment. Sourced from immuneACCESS, this table was stored by TCRdb with only in-frame sequences that have V and J called. A share of the clones is absent; for the studies checked, an unresolved V gene accounts for under half, and the remainder has no known explanation. That table gives V, J and clone size, and the DNA gave D and trimming. This sample has approximately 28,000 clones in its table, and approximately 90% of those were observed once. The ten largest account for over 12% of the sample.

Recombination connected TRBV5-1 to TRBJ2-3; no D gene is confidently identified. This TCR was recovered from a female donor at least 60 years old with stage II squamous cell lung carcinoma. The material sequenced was peripheral blood, taken before any cancer treatment. The sequence in DNA is TGCGCCAGCAGCTTGGAAGGCCGGTTTAGCACAGATACGCAGTATTTT. Its product reads: CASSLEGRFSTDTQYF.